This T cell receptor (beta chain) was captured by sequencing in a study of blood T cell repertoires in COVID-19. The repertoire was sequenced with immunoSEQ multiplex PCR; TCRdb's copy has only in-frame clones and lacks some. The sample lists approximately 450,000 clones; 70% to 90% were seen once. Study members were between about 18 and 100 years old and lived in 24 US regions. The receptor was isolated from a woman aged 18-29 years with acute COVID-19. The specimen sequenced was PBMCs or T cells enriched from blood (not recorded which).

The CDR3: CSVVIGGLSNQPQHF. In DNA, the CDR3 is TGCAGCGTTGTGATCGGGGGATTAAGCAATCAGCCCCAGCATTTT. The chain recombines TRBV29-1 with TRBJ1-5; tentative D call: TRBD1 (5 bases). Germline loops: CDR1 SQVTM, CDR2 ANQGSEA. With 4 bases removed from V and 1 base from J, the gap between germline ends came to 14 bases. The CDR3 is made up of 15 amino acids.